This passage covers 4 T cell receptor beta chains from one sample sequenced in a study of immune evolution from preneoplasia to lung adenocarcinoma. TCRdb keeps only in-frame clones here, not all; method: immunoSEQ multiplex PCR. This table has 9,500 to 14,000 clones, about four fifths appearing once. The specimen sequenced was FFPE minimally invasive lung adenocarcinoma tissue. These receptors originate from a person between 60 and 79 years old with lung adenocarcinoma.

This clone was observed once. The chain carries TRBV5-6 and TRBJ1-1, with 7 bases lining up with TRBD1. CDR1 SGHDT and CDR2 YYEEEE come from the germline V gene. This CDR3 has 17 residues. J gave up 4 bases and V 5 bases, and 17 bases lay outside the gene matches. Here the CDR3 reads CASSFPRYRGEGTEAFF. As DNA, the CDR3 is TGTGCCAGCAGTTTTCCCCGCTACAGGGGAGAAGGCACTGAAGCTTTCTTT. Combining the CDR3 with reference TRBV5-6 and TRBJ1-1 gives the whole variable domain DAGVTQSPTHLIKTRGQQVTLRCSPKSGHDTVSWYQQALGQGPQFIFQYYEEEERQRGNFPDRFSGHQFPNYSSELNVNALLLGDSALYLCASSFPRYRGEGTEAFFGQGTRLTVV.

The chain carries TRBV5-1 and TRBJ2-2, with 7 bases aligning to TRBD1. Germline CDR1 is SGHRS and CDR2 is YFSETQ. There are 15 residues in the CDR3. V shed 7 bases, J shed 4 bases, and the junction held 10 bases outside the gene matches. The DNA for the CDR3 is TGCGCCAGCGAGCGGACAGGCGCCTCCACCGGGGAGCTGTTTTTT. It codes for CASERTGASTGELFF.

The J gene is TRBJ2-6, the V gene TRBV11-2; 7 bases align to TRBD2. CDR1 SGHAT and CDR2 FQNNGV come from the germline V gene. V trimming: 5 bases; J trimming: 2 bases; junction bases outside the gene matches: 15. The CDR3 is 19 amino acids. CDR3 residues: CASSPGGSQLRTGANVLTF. CDR3 in DNA: TGTGCCAGCAGCCCCGGGGGGAGTCAACTGCGAACTGGGGCCAACGTCCTGACTTTC.

This chain uses TRBV28 with TRBJ1-5; perhaps TRBD1 as D (6 bases). Germline-derived CDR1 and CDR2 are MDHEN and SYDVKM. Trimming left V 4 bases short and J 2 bases short, with 9 bases between. The CDR3 runs 14 residues. CDR3 loop: CASSSSGGNQPQHF. As DNA, the CDR3 is TGTGCCAGCAGTTCCTCAGGGGGCAATCAGCCCCAGCATTTT.